This T cell receptor (beta chain) was profiled in a study of tumor-infiltrating lymphocytes in primary liver carcinoma. Study results and limitations: Paired tumor-adjacent and tumor-blood samples overlapped less than tumor region pairs did.

The CDR3 runs to 13 residues. Germline DNA was extracted alongside blood RNA, which was obtained from unsorted whole blood. Chronic HBV infection was present, with no prior treatment. Concerning this clonotype: What it binds is not known. Germline and junction disagree at one end, which may indicate a read error.

Constant-region priming of roughly 0.45 ug total RNA yielded TCR beta cDNA. Modified slightly, ARM-PCR produced TCR beta libraries over three nested multiplex PCR rounds. Two initial PCR rounds of about 11 cycles each paired TRBV1-TRBV30 forward primers with a C-beta reverse primer. TCRdb re-analysed the multiplex PCR reads in MiXCR, keeping a single row per CDR3 protein. The sample lists around 330,000 distinct CDR3 sequences; 45% to 70% were seen once. The clonotype comes from a woman aged 25 to 45 with primary liver carcinoma and hepatitis B virus infection. The sample taken for sequencing was peripheral blood. V usage is TRBV12-3 or TRBV12-4 and J usage is TRBJ2-7; D call uncertain. CDR3: CASGTRLMDEQHF. The CDR3 DNA reads TGTGCCAGCGGCACCCGTTTGATGGACGAGCAGCACTTC.